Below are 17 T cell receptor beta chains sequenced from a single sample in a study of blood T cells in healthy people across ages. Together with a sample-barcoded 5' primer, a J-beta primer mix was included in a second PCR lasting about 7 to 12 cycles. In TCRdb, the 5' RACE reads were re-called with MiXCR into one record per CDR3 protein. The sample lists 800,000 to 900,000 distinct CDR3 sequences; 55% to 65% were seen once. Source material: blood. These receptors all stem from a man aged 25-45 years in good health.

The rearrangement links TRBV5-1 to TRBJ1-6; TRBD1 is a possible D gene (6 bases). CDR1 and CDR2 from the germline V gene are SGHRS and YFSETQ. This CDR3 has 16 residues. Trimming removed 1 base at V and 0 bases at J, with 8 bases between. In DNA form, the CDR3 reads TGCGCCAGCAGCTTGAAGGACAGCTCCTATAATTCACCCCTCCACTTT. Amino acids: CASSLKDSSYNSPLHF.

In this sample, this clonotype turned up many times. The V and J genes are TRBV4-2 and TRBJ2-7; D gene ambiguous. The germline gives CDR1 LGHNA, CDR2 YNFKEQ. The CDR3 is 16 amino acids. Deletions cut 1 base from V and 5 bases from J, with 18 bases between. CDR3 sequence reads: CASSQAGGQVVHEQYF. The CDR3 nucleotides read TGTGCCAGCAGCCAAGCTGGTGGGCAGGTTGTACACGAGCAGTACTTC.

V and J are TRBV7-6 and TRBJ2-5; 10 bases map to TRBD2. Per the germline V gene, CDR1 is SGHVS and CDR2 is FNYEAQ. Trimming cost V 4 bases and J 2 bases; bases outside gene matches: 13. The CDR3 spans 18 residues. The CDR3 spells CASSSPNPAGLAQETQYF. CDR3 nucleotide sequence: TGTGCCAGCAGCTCCCCCAACCCCGCGGGACTAGCGCAAGAGACCCAGTACTTC.

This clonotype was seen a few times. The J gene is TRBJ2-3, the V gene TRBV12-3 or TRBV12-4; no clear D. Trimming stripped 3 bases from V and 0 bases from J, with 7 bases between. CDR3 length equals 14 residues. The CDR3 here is CASSLAHSTDTQYF. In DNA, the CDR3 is TGTGCCAGCAGTTTGGCACATAGCACAGATACGCAGTATTTT.

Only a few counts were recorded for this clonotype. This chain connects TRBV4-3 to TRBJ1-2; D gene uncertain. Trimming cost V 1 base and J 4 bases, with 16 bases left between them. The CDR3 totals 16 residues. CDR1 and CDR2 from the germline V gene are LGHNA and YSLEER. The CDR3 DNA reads TGCGCCAGCAGCCAAGTCGGAAAGGAAACGGTCTATGGCTACACCTTC. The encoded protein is CASSQVGKETVYGYTF.

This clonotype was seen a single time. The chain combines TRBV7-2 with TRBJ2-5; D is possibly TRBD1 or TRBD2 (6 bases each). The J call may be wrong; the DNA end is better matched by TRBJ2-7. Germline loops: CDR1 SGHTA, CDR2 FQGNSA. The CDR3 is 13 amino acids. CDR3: CASRSRGEDEQYF. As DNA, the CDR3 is TGTGCCAGCAGGTCTAGGGGGGAGGACGAGCAGTACTTC.

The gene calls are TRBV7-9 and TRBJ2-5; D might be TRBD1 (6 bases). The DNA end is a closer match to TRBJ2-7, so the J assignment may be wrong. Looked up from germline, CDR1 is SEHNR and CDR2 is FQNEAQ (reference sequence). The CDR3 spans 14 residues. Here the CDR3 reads CASSAGTSILEQYF. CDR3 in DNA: TGTGCCAGCAGCGCCGGGACAAGCATTCTCGAGCAGTACTTC.

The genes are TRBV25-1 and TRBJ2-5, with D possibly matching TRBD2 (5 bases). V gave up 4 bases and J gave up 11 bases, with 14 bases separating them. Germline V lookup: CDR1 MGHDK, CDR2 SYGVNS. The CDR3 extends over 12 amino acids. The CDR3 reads CASSVGDNEQYF. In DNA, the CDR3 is TGTGCCAGCAGTGTGGGAGACAATGAGCAGTACTTC.

The CDR3 coding sequence is TGCGCCAGCAGCTTGGACCATATCAGCACAGATACGCAGTATTTT. Its protein product is CASSLDHISTDTQYF. This chain joins TRBV5-1 and TRBJ2-3; D uncertain. In germline, CDR1 is SGHRS, CDR2 YFSETQ. The V end was cut by 0 bases, the J end by 0 bases, with 8 bases between. CDR3 length: 15 residues.

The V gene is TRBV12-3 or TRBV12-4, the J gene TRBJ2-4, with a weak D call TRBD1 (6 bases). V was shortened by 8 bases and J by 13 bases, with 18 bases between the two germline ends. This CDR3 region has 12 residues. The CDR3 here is CASVGATGQQYF. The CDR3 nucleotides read TGTGCCAGCGTGGGGGCCACTGGGCAGCAGTACTTC.

The CDR3 reads CASNTRGSYEQYF. The CDR3 DNA follows: TGTGCCAGCAACACCCGGGGCTCCTACGAGCAGTACTTC. This chain links TRBV6-2 or TRBV6-3 with TRBJ2-7; tentatively, D is TRBD2 (5 bases). The CDR3 loop spans 13 amino acids. CDR1 is MNHEY and CDR2 is SVGEGT in the germline V gene. The V gene lost 7 bases and the J gene lost 0 bases, with 10 bases spanning the gap.

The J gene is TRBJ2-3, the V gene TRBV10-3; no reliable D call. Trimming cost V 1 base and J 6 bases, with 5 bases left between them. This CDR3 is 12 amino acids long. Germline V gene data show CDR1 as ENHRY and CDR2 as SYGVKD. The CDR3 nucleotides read TGTGCCATCAGTGAGTTAGGTGATACGCAGTATTTT. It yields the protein CAISELGDTQYF.

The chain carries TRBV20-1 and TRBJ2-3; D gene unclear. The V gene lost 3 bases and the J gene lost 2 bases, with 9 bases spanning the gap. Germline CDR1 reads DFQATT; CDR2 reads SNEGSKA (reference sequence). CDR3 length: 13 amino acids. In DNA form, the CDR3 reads TGCAGTGCTAGCCGGCTGTCCACAGATACGCAGTATTTT. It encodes CSASRLSTDTQYF.

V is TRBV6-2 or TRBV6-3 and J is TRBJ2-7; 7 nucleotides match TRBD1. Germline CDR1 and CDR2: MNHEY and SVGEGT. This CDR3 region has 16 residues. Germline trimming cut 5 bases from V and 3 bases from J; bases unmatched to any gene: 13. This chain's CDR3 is CASSSPTGAIFYEQYF. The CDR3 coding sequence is TGTGCCAGCAGTAGCCCAACAGGGGCGATCTTCTACGAGCAGTACTTC.

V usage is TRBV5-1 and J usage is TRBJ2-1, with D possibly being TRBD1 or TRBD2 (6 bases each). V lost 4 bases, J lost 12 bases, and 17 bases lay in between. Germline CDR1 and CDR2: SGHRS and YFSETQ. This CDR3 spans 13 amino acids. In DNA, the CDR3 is TGCGCCAGCAGCGGGACGGGGGCACCTCGGCAGTTCTTC. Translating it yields CASSGTGAPRQFF.

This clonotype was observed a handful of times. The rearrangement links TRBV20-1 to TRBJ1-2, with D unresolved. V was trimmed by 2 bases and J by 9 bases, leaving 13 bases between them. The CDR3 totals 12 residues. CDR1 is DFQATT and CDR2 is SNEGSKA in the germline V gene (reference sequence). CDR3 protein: CSARSGNSRYTF. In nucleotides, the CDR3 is TGCAGTGCTAGATCGGGGAATTCTCGCTACACCTTC.

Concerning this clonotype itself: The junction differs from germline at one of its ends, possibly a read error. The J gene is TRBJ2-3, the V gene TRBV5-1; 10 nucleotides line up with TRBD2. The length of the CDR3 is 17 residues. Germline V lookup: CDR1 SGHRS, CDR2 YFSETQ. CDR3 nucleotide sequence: TGCGCCAGCAGCTTGGAACTAGCGGGGATCCACACAGAGACGCAGTATTTT. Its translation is CASSLELAGIHTETQYF. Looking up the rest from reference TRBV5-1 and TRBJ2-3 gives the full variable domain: KAGVTQTPRYLIKTRGQQVTLSCSPISGHRSVSWYQQTPGQGLQFLFEYFSETQRNKGNFPGRFSGRQFSNSRSEMNVSTLELGDSALYLCASSLELAGIHTETQYFGPGTRLTVL.